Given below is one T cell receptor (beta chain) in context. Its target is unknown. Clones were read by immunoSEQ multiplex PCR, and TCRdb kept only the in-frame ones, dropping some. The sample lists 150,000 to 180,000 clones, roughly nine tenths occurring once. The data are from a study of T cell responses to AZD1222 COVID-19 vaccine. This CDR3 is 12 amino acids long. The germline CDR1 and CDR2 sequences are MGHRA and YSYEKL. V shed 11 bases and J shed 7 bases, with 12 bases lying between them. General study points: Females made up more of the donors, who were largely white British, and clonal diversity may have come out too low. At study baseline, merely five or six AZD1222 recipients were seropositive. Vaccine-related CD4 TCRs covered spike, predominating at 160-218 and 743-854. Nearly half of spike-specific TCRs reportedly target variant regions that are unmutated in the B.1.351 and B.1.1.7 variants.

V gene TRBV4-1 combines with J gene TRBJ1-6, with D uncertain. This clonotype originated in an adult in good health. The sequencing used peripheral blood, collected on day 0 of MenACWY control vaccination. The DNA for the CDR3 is TGCGCCTCGCTGGGAATCAATTCACCCCTCCACTTT. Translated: CASLGINSPLHF.